These T cell receptor beta chains were read from a single sample in a study of T-cell reconstitution after alpha-beta-depleted transplantation in children. TCRdb analysed the PCR reads with MiXCR anew, one entry per CDR3 protein. The data contain approximately 230,000 distinct CDR3 sequences, roughly 23% of them singletons. This specimen was PBMCs, taken before TCRalphabeta/CD19-depleted stem cell transplant. These receptors originate from a girl aged 2 to 10 with Fanconi anemia, due to receive a stem cell transplant. Both conserved end residues are part of each CDR3.

J gene | V gene | CDR3 protein
TRBJ2-1 | TRBV6-2/TRBV6-3 | CASSYRQLAGGINEQFF
TRBJ2-1 | TRBV20-1 | CSARLAGVGNEQFF
TRBJ2-1 | TRBV20-1 | CSARGGQGTYNEQFF
TRBJ2-1 | TRBV20-1 | CSASSPKGYNEQFF
TRBJ1-1 | TRBV29-1 | CSVVPDRPNTEAFF
TRBJ2-5 | TRBV5-1 | CASSHWARLETQYF
TRBJ2-1 | TRBV27 | CASSPSLYSGSLYNEQFF
TRBJ2-7 | TRBV27 | CASSFLLGQGPVEQYF
TRBJ2-7 | TRBV29-1 | CSVAYARFYEQYF
TRBJ1-4 | TRBV12-3/TRBV12-4 | CASSRIPSGTPFNEKLFF